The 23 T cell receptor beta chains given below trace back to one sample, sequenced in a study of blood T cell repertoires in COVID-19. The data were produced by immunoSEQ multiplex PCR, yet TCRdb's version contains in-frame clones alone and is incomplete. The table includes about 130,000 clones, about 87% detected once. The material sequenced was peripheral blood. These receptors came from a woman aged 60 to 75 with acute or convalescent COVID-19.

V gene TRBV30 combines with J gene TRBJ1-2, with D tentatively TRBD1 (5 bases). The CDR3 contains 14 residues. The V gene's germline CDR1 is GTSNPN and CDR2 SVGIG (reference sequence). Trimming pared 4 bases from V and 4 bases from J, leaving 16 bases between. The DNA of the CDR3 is TGTGCCTGGACTCTTGGGGGGTCCATCTATGGCTACACCTTC. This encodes CAWTLGGSIYGYTF.

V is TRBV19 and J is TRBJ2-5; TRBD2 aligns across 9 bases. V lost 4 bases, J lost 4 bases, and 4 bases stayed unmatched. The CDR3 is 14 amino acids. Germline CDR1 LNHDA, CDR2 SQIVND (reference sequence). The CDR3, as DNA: TGTGCCAGTAGTAAGCGGGAGGCAGGAGAGACCCAGTACTTC. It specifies CASSKREAGETQYF.

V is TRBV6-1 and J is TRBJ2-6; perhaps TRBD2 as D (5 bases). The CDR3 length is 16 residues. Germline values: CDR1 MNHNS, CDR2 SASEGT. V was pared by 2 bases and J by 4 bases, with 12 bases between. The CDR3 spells CASSENGVTGANVLTF. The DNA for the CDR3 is TGTGCCAGCAGTGAAAACGGGGTAACGGGGGCCAACGTCCTGACTTTC.

The CDR3 nucleotides are TGTGCCAGCAGCGCCCCGCCCGGGTCAGGGGACAATGAGCAGTTCTTC. Protein sequence: CASSAPPGSGDNEQFF. This rearrangement joins TRBV9 to TRBJ2-1; a weak D match, TRBD1 (6 bases). The CDR3 runs to 16 residues. The V and J ends lost 3 bases and 5 bases respectively, with 18 bases between them. Germline assignment: CDR1 SGDLS and CDR2 YYNGEE.

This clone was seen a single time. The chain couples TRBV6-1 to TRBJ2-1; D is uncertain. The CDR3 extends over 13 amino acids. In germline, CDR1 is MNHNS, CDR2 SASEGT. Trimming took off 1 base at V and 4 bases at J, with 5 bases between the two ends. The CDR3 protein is CASSEEEYNEQFF. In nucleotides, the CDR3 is TGTGCCAGCAGTGAAGAGGAGTACAATGAGCAGTTCTTC.

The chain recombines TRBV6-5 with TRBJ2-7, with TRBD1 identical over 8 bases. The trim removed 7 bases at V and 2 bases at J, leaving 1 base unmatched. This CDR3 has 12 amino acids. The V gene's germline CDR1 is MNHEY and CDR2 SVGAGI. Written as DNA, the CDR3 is TGTGCCAGCACACAGGGGGCCTACGAGCAGTACTTC. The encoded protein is CASTQGAYEQYF.

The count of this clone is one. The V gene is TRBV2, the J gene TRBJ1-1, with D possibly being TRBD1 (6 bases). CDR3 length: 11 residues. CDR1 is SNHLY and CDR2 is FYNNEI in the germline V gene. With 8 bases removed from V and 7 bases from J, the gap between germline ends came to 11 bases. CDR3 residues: CASGQGNEAFF. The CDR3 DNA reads TGTGCCAGCGGTCAGGGGAATGAAGCTTTCTTT.

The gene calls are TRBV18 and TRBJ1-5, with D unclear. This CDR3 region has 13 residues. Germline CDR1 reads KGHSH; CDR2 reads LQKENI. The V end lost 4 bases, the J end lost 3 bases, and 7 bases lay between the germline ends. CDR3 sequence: CASSLGLNQPQHF. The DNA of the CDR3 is TGTGCCAGCTCACTTGGACTCAATCAGCCCCAGCATTTT.

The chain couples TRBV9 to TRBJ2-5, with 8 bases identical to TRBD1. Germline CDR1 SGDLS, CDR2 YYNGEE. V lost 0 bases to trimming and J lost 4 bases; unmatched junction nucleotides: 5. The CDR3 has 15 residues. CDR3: CASSVAQGGRETQYF. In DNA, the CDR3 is TGTGCCAGCAGCGTAGCACAGGGGGGACGAGAGACCCAGTACTTC.

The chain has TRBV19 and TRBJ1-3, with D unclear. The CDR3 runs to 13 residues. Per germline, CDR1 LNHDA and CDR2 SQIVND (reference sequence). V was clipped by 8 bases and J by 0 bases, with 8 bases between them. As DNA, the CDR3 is TGTGCCAGTCACTTATACTCTGGAAACACCATATATTTT. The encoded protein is CASHLYSGNTIYF.

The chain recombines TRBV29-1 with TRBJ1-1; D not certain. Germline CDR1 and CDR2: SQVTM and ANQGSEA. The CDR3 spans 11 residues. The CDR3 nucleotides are TGCAGGGTCGGTGGGAGTACTGAAGCTTTCTTT. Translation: CRVGGSTEAFF.

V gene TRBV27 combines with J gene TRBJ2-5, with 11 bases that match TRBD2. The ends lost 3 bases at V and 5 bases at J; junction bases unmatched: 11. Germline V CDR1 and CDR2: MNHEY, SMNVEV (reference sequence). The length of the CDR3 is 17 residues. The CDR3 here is CASSFSRSGRAGETQYF. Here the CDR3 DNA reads TGTGCCAGCAGTTTTTCCCGTAGCGGGAGGGCCGGGGAGACCCAGTACTTC.

The CDR3 region is CASSFGTSGVYEQYV. The CDR3 DNA follows: TGCGCCAGCAGCTTCGGGACTAGTGGGGTCTACGAGCAGTACGTC. This rearrangement joins TRBV5-1 to TRBJ2-7, with TRBD2 matching 8 bases. Germline CDR1 reads SGHRS; CDR2 reads YFSETQ. V lost 2 bases to trimming and J lost 3 bases; unmatched junction nucleotides: 7. CDR3 size: 15 residues.

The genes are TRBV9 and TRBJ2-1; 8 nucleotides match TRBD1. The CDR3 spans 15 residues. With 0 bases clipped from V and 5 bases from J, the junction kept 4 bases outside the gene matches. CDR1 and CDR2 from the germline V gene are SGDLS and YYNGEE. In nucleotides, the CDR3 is TGTGCCAGCAGCGTAGAACAGGGGGTTAACAATGAGCAGTTCTTC. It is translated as CASSVEQGVNNEQFF.

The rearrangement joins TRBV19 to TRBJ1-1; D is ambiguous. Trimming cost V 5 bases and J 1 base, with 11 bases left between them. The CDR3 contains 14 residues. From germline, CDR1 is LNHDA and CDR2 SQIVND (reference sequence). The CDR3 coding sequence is TGTGCCAGTAGTTTCAAGAGGGCGAACACTGAAGCTTTCTTT. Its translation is CASSFKRANTEAFF.

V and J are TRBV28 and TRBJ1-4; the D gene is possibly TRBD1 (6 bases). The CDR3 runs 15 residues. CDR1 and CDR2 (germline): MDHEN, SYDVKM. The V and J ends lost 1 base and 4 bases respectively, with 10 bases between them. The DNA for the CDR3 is TGTGCCAGCAGTTTATCAGGGGCGTTTAATGAAAAACTGTTTTTT. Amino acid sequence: CASSLSGAFNEKLFF. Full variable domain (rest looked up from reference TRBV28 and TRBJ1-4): DVKVTQSSRYLVKRTGEKVFLECVQDMDHENMFWYRQDPGLGLRLIYFSYDVKMKEKGDIPEGYSVSREKKERFSLILESASTNQTSMYLCASSLSGAFNEKLFFGSGTQLSVL.

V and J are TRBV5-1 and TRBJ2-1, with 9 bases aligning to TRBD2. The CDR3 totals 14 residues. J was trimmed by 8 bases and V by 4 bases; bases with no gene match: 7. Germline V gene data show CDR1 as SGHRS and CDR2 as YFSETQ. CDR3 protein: CASSTGTSWYEQFF. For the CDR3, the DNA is TGCGCCAGCAGCACCGGGACTAGCTGGTATGAGCAGTTCTTC.

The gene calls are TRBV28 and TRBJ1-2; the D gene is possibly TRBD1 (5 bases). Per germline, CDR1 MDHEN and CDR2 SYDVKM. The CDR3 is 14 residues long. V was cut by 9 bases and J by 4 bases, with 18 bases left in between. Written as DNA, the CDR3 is TGTGCCAGTGATCCAGGGTCGGAGGGCTATGGCTACACCTTC. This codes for CASDPGSEGYGYTF.

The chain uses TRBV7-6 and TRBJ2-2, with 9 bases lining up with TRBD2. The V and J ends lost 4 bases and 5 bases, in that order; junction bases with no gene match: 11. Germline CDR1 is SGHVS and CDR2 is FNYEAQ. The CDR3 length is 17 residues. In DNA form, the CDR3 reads TGTGCCAGCAGCTCGACACCTAGCGGGATGGGGACCGGGGAGCTGTTTTTT. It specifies CASSSTPSGMGTGELFF.

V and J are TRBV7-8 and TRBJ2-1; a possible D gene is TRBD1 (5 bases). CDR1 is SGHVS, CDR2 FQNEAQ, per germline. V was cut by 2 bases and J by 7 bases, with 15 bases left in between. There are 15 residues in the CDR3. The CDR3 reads CASSLSRASPNEQFF. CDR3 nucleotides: TGTGCCAGCAGCTTAAGCAGGGCCTCTCCAAATGAGCAGTTCTTC.

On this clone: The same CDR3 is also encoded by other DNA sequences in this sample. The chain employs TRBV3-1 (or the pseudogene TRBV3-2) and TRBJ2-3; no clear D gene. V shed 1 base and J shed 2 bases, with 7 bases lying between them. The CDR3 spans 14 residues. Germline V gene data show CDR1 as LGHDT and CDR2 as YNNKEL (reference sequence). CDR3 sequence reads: CASSQGGFTDTQYF. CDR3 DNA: TGTGCCAGCAGCCAAGGAGGATTCACAGATACGCAGTATTTT.

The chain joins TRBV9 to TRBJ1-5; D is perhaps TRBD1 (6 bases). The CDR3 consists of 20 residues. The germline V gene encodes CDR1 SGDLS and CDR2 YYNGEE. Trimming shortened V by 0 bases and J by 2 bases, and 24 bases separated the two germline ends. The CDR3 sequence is CASSVVQVRGIACRNQPQHF. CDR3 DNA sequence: TGTGCCAGCAGCGTAGTCCAGGTCAGGGGAATAGCGTGTCGCAATCAGCCCCAGCATTTT.

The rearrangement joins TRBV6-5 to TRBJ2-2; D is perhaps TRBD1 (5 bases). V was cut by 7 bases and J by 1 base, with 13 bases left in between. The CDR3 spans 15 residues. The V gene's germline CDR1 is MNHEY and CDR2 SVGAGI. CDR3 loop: CASNKRQGNTGELFF. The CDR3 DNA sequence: TGTGCCAGCAATAAGAGGCAGGGGAACACCGGGGAGCTGTTTTTT.